This entry concerns a single T cell receptor beta chain. The CDR3 has 15 amino acids. In germline, CDR1 is SGHTA, CDR2 FQGNSA. Germline trimming cut 8 bases from V and 6 bases from J; bases unmatched to any gene: 14. This specimen comes from a study of shared clonotypes between healthy human individuals. Clones were read by immunoSEQ multiplex PCR, and TCRdb kept only the in-frame ones, dropping some. The table has roughly 1.5 million clones, 95% to 99% seen once. The sample was naive CD4+ T cells sorted from blood. Subset in this sample: CD45RA+ positively selected. The chain recombines TRBV7-2 with TRBJ2-7, with 9 bases matching TRBD1. This TCR was recovered from a man aged 30-40 years in good health. CDR3 residues: CASQLRTGDSSEQYF. The CDR3 DNA follows: TGTGCCAGCCAGCTTAGGACAGGGGATAGCAGCGAGCAGTACTTC.